This T cell receptor beta chain was retrieved from a study of tumor-infiltrating lymphocytes in oesophageal squamous cell carcinoma. TCRdb independently ran MiXCR on the PCR reads; one entry per CDR3 protein. Of about 20,000 distinct CDR3 sequences in the sample, around two fifths were seen once. This CDR3 region has 14 residues. Germline V CDR1 and CDR2: SGHTA, FQGTGA. The V gene lost 4 bases and the J gene lost 3 bases, with 7 bases spanning the gap. The sequencing input was normal esophageal tissue next to the tumor. The gene calls are TRBV7-3 and TRBJ2-6; D remains unclear. This sequence was found in a female donor with esophageal squamous cell carcinoma. CDR3 sequence (DNA): TGTGCCAGCAGCTCTTCCCTTGGGGCCAACGTCCTGACTTTC. It translates to CASSSSLGANVLTF.